The 12 T cell receptor beta chains listed next were all sequenced from one sample in a study of T cell responses to AZD1222 COVID-19 vaccine. Sequencing used immunoSEQ multiplex PCR; TCRdb keeps in-frame clones, though not all of them. The sample consists of more than 150,000 clones, 90% to 95% of them appearing once. This sample comprised peripheral blood, obtained 28 days after the second AZD1222 dose. The receptor source for this set is an adult who received the AZD1222 COVID-19 vaccine.

The CDR3 sequence: CASTPGGYGDEQFF. DNA of the CDR3: TGTGCCAGCACCCCGGGCGGCTACGGGGATGAGCAGTTCTTC. The V gene is TRBV27, the J gene TRBJ2-1, with D perhaps TRBD2 (5 bases). This CDR3 comprises 14 residues. V lost 7 bases to trimming and J lost 8 bases, with 18 bases between them. Germline values: CDR1 MNHEY, CDR2 SMNVEV (reference sequence).

Only a few counts were recorded for this clone. J is TRBJ2-1 and V is TRBV7-3, with D possibly matching TRBD2 (5 bases). Germline V lookup: CDR1 SGHTA, CDR2 FQGTGA. V gave up 5 bases and J gave up 9 bases, with 17 bases separating them. The CDR3 extends over 14 amino acids. The CDR3: CASSPTQYGVEQFF. CDR3 DNA sequence: TGTGCCAGCAGCCCCACCCAGTACGGGGTTGAGCAGTTCTTC.

The J gene is TRBJ2-7, the V gene TRBV4-1; TRBD2 aligns across 14 bases. The CDR3 length is 15 residues. V lost 3 bases, J lost 7 bases, and 5 bases stayed unmatched. From germline, CDR1 is MGHRA and CDR2 YSYEKL. The CDR3 DNA sequence: TGCGCCAGCAGCCATGGGACTAGCGGGAGTGCGGAGCAGTACTTC. This sequence encodes CASSHGTSGSAEQYF.

This clone was recorded only once. The rearrangement joins TRBV3-1 (or the pseudogene TRBV3-2) to TRBJ2-3, with D maybe TRBD1 (5 bases). In germline, CDR1 is LGHDT, CDR2 YNNKEL (reference sequence). This CDR3 is 16 amino acids long. V lost 0 bases and J lost 7, with 17 bases in between. CDR3 region: CASSQDLWGRTNTQYF. Here the CDR3 DNA reads TGTGCCAGCAGCCAAGATCTTTGGGGCAGGACAAATACGCAGTATTTT.

This chain uses TRBV7-2 with TRBJ2-2; TRBD2 aligns across 9 bases. The germline V gene encodes CDR1 SGHTA and CDR2 FQGNSA. The junction had 13 bases not matched to a gene; V was cut back by 5 bases and J by 9 bases. This CDR3 comprises 16 residues. The CDR3 loop is CASSASSGIRHRELFF. CDR3 sequence (DNA): TGTGCCAGCAGCGCTTCTAGCGGGATCAGACACCGGGAGCTGTTTTTT.

The chain uses TRBV15 and TRBJ2-7, with 7 nucleotides matching TRBD1. Germline CDR1 reads LNHNV; CDR2 reads YYDKDF (reference sequence). The length of the CDR3 is 15 residues. The junction had 7 bases not matched to a gene; V was cut back by 0 bases and J by 5 bases. CDR3 sequence: CATSRDNRGENEQYF. The DNA of the CDR3 is TGTGCCACCAGCAGAGACAACAGGGGAGAGAACGAGCAGTACTTC.

This clone showed up just once. The J gene is TRBJ1-1, the V gene TRBV5-1, with 8 positions matching TRBD1. This CDR3 is built from 15 residues. Germline trimming cut 5 bases from V and 8 bases from J; bases unmatched to any gene: 14. From germline, CDR1 is SGHRS and CDR2 YFSETQ. CDR3: CASRIAGTGKTEAFF. CDR3 DNA sequence: TGCGCCAGCAGGATAGCTGGGACAGGAAAGACAGAAGCTTTCTTT. Combining the CDR3 with reference TRBV5-1 and TRBJ1-1 gives the whole variable domain KAGVTQTPRYLIKTRGQQVTLSCSPISGHRSVSWYQQTPGQGLQFLFEYFSETQRNKGNFPGRFSGRQFSNSRSEMNVSTLELGDSALYLCASRIAGTGKTEAFFGQGTRLTVV.

This chain uses TRBV5-1 with TRBJ1-2, with D perhaps TRBD1 (5 bases). CDR1 and CDR2 from the germline V gene are SGHRS and YFSETQ. The CDR3 extends over 14 amino acids. The V gene lost 0 bases and the J gene lost 8 bases, with 14 bases spanning the gap. Here the CDR3 reads CASSLGQRGDGYTF. DNA for the CDR3: TGCGCCAGCAGCTTGGGACAGCGGGGGGACGGCTACACCTTC.

The rearrangement links TRBV5-1 to TRBJ2-1; tentative D call: TRBD2 (5 bases). Trimming left V 2 bases short and J 1 base short, with 13 bases between. The CDR3 contains 16 residues. CDR1 is SGHRS, CDR2 YFSETQ, per germline. The CDR3 DNA is TGCGCCAGCAGCTTTAGAGGAGGAACTTCCTACAATGAGCAGTTCTTC. It translates to CASSFRGGTSYNEQFF.

The chain combines TRBV2 with TRBJ2-1; unclear D gene. Germline V gene data show CDR1 as SNHLY and CDR2 as FYNNEI. The V end was cut by 5 bases, the J end by 2 bases, with 13 bases between. The CDR3 sequence is 15 residues long. The CDR3: CASSRERGPYNEQFF. Here the CDR3 DNA reads TGTGCCAGCAGTAGGGAACGTGGTCCCTACAATGAGCAGTTCTTC.

The rearrangement links TRBV7-2 to TRBJ1-6; 8 bases map to TRBD1. Germline V gene sequence: CDR1 SGHTA, CDR2 FQGNSA. This CDR3 contains 17 residues. Trimming cost V 8 bases and J 0 bases; bases outside gene matches: 9. The DNA of the CDR3 is TGTGCCAGCCGAACGACAGGGGCCAACTCCTATAATTCACCCCTCCACTTT. Protein: CASRTTGANSYNSPLHF.

CDR3 protein: CASSLSGAQYYGYTF. CDR3 nucleotides: TGTGCCAGCAGCTTGTCCGGGGCACAGTACTATGGCTACACCTTC. The chain recombines TRBV11-2 with TRBJ1-2; a weak D match, TRBD1 (5 bases). Trimming left V 3 bases short and J 3 bases short, with 14 bases between. Germline V gene data show CDR1 as SGHAT and CDR2 as FQNNGV. CDR3 length: 15 amino acids.